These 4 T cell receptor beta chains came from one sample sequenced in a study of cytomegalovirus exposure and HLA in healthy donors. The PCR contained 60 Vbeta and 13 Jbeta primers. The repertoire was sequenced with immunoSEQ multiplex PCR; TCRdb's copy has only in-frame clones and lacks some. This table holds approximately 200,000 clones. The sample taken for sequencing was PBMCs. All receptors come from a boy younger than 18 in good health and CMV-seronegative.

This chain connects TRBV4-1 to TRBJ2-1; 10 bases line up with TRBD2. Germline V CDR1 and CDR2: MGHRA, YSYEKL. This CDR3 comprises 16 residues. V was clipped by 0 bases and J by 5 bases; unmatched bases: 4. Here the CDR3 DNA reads TGCGCCAGCAGCCAAGACCCGGGACTAGCGAACAATGAGCAGTTCTTC. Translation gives CASSQDPGLANNEQFF.

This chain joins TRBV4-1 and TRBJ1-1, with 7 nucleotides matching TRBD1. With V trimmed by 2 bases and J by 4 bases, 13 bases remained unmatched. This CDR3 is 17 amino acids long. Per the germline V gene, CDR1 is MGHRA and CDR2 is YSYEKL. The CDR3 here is CASSQRGQVPWATEAFF. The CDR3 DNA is TGCGCCAGCAGCCAACGCGGACAGGTGCCATGGGCCACTGAAGCTTTCTTT.

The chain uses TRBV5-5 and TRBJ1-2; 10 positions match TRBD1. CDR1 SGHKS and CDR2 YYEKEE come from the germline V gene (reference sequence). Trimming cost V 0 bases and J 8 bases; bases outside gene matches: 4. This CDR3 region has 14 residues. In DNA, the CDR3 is TGTGCCAGCAGCTTGGGGGGACAGGGGAGCGGCTACACCTTC. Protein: CASSLGGQGSGYTF.

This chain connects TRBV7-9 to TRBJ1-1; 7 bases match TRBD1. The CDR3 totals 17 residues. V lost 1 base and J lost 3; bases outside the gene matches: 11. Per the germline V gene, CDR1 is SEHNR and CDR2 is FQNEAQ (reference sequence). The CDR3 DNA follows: TGTGCCAGCAGCTTAGTTCCCGCGACAGGGCAGGACACTGAAGCTTTCTTT. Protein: CASSLVPATGQDTEAFF.